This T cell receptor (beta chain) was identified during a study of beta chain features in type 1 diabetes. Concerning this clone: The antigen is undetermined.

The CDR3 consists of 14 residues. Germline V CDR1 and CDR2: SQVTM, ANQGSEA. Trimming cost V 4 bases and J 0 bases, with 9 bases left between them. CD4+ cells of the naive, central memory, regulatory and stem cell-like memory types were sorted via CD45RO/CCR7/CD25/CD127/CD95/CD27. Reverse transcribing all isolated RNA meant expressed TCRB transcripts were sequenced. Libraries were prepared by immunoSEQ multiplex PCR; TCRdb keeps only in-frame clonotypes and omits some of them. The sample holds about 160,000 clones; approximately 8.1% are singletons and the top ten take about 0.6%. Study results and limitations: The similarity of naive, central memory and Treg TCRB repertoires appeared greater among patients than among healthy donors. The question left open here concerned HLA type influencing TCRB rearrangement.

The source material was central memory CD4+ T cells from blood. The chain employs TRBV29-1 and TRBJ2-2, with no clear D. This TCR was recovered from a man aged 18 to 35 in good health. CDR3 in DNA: TGCAGCGTTGCCAGGAATGCGAACACCGGGGAGCTGTTTTTT. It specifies CSVARNANTGELFF.